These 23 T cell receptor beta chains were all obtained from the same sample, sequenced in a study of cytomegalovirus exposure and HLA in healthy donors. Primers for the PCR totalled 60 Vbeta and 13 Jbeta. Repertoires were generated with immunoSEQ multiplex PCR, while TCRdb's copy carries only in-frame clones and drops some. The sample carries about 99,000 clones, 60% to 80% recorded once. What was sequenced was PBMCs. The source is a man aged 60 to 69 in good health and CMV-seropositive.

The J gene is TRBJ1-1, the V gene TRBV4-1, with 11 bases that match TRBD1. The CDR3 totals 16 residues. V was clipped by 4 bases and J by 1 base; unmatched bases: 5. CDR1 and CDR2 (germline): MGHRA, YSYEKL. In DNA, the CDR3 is TGCGCCAGCAGCCCACGGGGGACAGGGGGGAACACTGAAGCTTTCTTT. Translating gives CASSPRGTGGNTEAFF.

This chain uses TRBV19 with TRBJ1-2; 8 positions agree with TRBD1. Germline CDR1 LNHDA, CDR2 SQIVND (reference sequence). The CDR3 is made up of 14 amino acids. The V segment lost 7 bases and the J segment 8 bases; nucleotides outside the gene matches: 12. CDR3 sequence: CASTSMDRAWGYTF. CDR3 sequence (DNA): TGTGCCAGTACCTCCATGGACAGGGCATGGGGCTACACCTTC.

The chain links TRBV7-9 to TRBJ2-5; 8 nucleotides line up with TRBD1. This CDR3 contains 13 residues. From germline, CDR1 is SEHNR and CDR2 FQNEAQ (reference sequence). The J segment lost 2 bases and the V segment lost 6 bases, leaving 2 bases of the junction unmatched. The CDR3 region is CASSWTGQETQYF. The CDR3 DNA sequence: TGTGCCAGCAGTTGGACAGGGCAAGAGACCCAGTACTTC.

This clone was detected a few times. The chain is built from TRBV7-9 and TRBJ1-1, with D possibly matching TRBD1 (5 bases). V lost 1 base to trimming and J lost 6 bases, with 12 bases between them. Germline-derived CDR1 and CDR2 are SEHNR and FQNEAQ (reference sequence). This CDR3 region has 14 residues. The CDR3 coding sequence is TGTGCCAGCAGCTTAGAAGGGGTCGGACCTGAAGCTTTCTTT. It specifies CASSLEGVGPEAFF.

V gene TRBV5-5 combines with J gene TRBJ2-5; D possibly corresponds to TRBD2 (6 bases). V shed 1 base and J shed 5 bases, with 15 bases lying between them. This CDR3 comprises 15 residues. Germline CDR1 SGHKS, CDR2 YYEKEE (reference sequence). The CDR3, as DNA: TGTGCCAGCAGCTTGTCGCGGGGCACCCACGAGACCCAGTACTTC. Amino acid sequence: CASSLSRGTHETQYF.

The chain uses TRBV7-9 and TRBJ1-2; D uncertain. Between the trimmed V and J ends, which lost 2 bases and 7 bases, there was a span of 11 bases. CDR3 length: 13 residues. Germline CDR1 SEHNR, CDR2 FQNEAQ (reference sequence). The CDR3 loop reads CASSLQITAGYTF. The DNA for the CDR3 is TGTGCCAGCAGCTTACAGATTACCGCTGGCTACACCTTC. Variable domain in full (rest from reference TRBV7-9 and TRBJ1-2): DTGVSQNPRHKITKRGQNVTFRCDPISEHNRLYWYRQTLGQGPEFLTYFQNEAQLEKSRLLSDRFSAERPKGSFSTLEIQRTEQGDSAMYLCASSLQITAGYTFGSGTRLTVV.

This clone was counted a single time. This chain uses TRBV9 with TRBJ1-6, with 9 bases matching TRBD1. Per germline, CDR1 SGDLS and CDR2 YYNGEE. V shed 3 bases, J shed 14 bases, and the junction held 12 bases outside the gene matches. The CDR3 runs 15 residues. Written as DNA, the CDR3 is TGTGCCAGCAGCGATGGGGACAGGGCCCACGGGGCCCTCCACTTT. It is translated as CASSDGDRAHGALHF.

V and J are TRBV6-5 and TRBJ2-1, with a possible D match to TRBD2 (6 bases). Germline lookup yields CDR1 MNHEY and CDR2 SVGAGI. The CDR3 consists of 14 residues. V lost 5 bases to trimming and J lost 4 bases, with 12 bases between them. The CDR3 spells CASSALAGYNEQFF. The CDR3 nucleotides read TGTGCCAGCAGTGCCCTTGCGGGGTACAATGAGCAGTTCTTC.

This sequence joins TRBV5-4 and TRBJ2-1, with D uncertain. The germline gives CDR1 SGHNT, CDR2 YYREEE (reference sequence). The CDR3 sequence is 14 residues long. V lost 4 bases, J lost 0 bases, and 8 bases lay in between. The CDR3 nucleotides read TGTGCCAGCAGCCTTCTAAGCTCCTACAATGAGCAGTTCTTC. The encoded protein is CASSLLSSYNEQFF.

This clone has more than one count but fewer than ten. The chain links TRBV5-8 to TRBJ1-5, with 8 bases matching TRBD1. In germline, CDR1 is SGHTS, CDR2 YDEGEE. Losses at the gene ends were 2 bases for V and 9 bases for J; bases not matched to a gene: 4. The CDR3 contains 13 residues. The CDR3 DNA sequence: TGTGCCAGCAGCTTAGGACAGGGACGGCCCCAGCATTTT. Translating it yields CASSLGQGRPQHF.

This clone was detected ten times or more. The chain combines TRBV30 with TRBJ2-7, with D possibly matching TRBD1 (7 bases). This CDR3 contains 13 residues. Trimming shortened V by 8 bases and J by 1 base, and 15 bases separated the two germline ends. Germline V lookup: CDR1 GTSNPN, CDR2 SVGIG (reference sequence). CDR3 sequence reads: CAGAGQLSYEQYF. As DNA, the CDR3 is TGTGCCGGTGCGGGACAGTTGTCCTACGAGCAGTACTTC.

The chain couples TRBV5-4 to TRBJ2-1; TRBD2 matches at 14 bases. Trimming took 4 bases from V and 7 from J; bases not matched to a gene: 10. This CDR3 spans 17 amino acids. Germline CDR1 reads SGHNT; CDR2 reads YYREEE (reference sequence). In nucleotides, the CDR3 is TGTGCCAGCAGCAACCCTGGTGGGACTAGCGGGGGTAATGAGCAGTTCTTC. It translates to CASSNPGGTSGGNEQFF.

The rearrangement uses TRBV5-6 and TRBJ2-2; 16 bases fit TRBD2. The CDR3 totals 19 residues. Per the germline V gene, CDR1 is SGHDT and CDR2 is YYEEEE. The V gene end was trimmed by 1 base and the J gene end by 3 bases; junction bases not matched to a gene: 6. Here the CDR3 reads CASSLPGTSGGADTGELFF. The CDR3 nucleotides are TGTGCCAGCAGCTTGCCCGGGACTAGCGGGGGGGCGGACACCGGGGAGCTGTTTTTT.

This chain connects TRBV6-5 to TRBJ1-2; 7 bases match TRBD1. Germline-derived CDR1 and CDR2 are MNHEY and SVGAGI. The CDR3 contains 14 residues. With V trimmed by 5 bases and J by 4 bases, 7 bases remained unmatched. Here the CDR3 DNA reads TGTGCCAGCAGTAGACAGGGTCAAGGCTATGGCTACACCTTC. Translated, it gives CASSRQGQGYGYTF.

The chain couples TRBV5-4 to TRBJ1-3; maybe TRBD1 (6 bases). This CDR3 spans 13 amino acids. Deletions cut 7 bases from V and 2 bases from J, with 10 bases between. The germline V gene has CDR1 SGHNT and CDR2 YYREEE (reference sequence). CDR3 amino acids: CASGGRTGNTIYF. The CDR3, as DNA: TGTGCCAGCGGGGGCAGAACTGGAAACACCATATATTTT. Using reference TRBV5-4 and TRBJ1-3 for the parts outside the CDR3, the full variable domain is ETGVTQSPTHLIKTRGQQVTLRCSSQSGHNTVSWYQQALGQGPQFIFQYYREEENGRGNFPPRFSGLQFPNYSSELNVNALELDDSALYLCASGGRTGNTIYFGEGSWLTVV.

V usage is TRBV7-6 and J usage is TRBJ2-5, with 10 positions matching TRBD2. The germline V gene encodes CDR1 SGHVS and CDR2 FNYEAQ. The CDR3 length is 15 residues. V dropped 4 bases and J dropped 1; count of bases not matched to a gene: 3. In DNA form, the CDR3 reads TGTGCCAGCAGCTCTATAGCGGGGGGCCAAGAGACCCAGTACTTC. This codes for CASSSIAGGQETQYF.

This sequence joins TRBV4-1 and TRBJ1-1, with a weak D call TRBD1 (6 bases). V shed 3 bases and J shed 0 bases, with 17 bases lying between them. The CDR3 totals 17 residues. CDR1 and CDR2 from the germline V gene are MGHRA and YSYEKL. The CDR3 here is CASSHRTAPRMNTEAFF. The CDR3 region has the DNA TGCGCCAGCAGCCACCGGACAGCCCCACGGATGAACACTGAAGCTTTCTTT.

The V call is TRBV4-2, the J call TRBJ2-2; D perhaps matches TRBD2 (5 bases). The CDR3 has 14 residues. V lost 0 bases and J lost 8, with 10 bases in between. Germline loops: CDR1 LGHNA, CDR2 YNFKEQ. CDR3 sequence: CASSQDYSGGELFF. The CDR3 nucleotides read TGTGCCAGCAGCCAAGATTACAGCGGAGGGGAGCTGTTTTTT.

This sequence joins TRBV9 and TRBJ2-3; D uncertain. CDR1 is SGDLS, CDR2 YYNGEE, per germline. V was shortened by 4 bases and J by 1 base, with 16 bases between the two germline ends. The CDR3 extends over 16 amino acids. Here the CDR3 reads CASSPRGALGTDTQYF. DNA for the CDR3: TGTGCCAGCAGCCCCCGTGGAGCATTAGGCACAGATACGCAGTATTTT.

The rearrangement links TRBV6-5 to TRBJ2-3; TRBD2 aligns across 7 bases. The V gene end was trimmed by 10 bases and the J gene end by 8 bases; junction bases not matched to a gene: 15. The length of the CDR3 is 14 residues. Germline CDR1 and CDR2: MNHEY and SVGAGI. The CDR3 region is CAIRSGGEGSTQYF. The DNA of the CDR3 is TGTGCCATCCGATCAGGCGGGGAGGGGAGTACGCAGTATTTT.

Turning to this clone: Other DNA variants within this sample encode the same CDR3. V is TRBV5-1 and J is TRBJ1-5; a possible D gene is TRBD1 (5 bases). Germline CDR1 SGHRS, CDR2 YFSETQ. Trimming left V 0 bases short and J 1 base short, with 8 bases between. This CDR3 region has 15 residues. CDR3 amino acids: CASSLDGGSNQPQHF. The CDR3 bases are TGCGCCAGCAGCTTGGACGGGGGAAGCAATCAGCCCCAGCATTTT.

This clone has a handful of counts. The CDR3 is CASSLAGNTEAFF. Written as DNA, the CDR3 is TGCGCCAGCAGCTTGGCCGGGAACACTGAAGCTTTCTTT. This chain connects TRBV5-1 to TRBJ1-1; D gene uncertain. Germline values: CDR1 SGHRS, CDR2 YFSETQ. The CDR3 has 13 amino acids. Deletions cut 0 bases from V and 1 base from J, with 4 bases between.

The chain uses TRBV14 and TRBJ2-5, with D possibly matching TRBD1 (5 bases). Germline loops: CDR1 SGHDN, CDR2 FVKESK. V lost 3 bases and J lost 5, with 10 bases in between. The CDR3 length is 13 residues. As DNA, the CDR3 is TGTGCCAGCAGCCAGGGATCAGGGGAGACCCAGTACTTC. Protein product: CASSQGSGETQYF.